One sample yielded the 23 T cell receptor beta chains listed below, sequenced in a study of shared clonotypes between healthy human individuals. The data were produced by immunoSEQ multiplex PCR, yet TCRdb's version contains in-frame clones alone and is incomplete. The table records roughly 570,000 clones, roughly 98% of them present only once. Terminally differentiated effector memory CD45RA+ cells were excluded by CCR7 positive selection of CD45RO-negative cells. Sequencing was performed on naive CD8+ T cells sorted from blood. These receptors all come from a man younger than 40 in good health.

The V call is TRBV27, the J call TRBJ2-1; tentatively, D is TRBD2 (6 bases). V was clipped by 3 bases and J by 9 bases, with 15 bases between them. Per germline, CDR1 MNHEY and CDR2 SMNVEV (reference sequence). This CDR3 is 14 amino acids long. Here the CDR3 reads CASSFSRGTGEQFF. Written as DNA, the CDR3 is TGTGCCAGCAGTTTTTCTAGAGGGACTGGTGAGCAGTTCTTC.

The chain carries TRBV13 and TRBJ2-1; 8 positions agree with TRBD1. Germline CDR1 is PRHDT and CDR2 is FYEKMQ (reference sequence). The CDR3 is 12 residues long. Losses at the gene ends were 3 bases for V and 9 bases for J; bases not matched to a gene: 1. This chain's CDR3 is CASSFGQGEQFF. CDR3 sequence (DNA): TGTGCCAGCAGCTTCGGACAGGGTGAGCAGTTCTTC.

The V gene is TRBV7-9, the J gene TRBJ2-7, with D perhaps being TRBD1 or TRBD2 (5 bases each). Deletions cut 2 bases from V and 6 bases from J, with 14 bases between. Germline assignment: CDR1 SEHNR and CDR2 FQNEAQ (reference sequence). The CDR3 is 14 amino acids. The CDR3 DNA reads TGTGCCAGCAGCTTATCTGTAGGGACCCGCGAGCAGTACTTC. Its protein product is CASSLSVGTREQYF.

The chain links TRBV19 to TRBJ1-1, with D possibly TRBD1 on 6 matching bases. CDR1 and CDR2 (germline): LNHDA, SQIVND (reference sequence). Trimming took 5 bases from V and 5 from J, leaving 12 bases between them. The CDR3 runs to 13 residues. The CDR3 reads CASSRRGRTEAFF. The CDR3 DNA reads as TGTGCCAGTAGTCGGCGGGGGCGAACTGAAGCTTTCTTT.

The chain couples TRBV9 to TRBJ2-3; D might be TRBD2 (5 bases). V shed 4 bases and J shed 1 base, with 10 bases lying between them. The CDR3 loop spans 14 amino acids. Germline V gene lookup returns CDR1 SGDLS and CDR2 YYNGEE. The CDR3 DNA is TGTGCCAGCAGCCCCGCGGGCGGCACAGATACGCAGTATTTT. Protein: CASSPAGGTDTQYF.

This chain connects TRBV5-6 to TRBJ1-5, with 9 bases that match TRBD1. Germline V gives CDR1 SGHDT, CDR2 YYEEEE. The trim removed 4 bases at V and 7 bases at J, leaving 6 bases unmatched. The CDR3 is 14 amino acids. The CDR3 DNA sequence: TGTGCCAGCAGCACAGGACAGGGGAAACAGCCCCAGCATTTT. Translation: CASSTGQGKQPQHF.

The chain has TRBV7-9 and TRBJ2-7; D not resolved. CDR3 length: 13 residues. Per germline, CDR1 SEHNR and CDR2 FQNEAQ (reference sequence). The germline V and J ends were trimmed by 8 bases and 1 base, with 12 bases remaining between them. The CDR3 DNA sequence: TGTGCCAGCTCACACACTGCGTCCTACGAGCAGTACTTC. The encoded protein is CASSHTASYEQYF.

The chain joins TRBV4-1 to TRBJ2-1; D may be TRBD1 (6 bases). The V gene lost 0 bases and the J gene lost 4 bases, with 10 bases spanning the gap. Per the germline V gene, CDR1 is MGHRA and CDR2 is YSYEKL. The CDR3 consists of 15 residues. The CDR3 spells CASSQDWGLYNEQFF. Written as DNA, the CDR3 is TGCGCCAGCAGCCAAGATTGGGGGCTTTACAATGAGCAGTTCTTC.

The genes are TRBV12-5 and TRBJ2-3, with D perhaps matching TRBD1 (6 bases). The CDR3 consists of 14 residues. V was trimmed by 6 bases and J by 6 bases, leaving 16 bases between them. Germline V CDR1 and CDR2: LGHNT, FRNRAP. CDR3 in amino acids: CASGPGHRPDTQYF. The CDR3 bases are TGTGCTAGTGGCCCGGGACACCGCCCGGATACGCAGTATTTT.

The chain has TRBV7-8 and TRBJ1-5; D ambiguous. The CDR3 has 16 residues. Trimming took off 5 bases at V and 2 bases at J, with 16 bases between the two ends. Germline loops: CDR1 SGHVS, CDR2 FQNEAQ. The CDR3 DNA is TGTGCCAGCAGCCGTGATGGCCTGGAGGGCAATCAGCCCCAGCATTTT. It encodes CASSRDGLEGNQPQHF.

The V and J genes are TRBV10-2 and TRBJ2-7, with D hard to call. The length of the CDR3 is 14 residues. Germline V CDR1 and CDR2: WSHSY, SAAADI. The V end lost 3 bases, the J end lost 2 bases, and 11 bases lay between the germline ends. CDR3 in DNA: TGCGCCAGCAGTGAAGATGGGAATACCTACGAGCAGTACTTC. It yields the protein CASSEDGNTYEQYF.

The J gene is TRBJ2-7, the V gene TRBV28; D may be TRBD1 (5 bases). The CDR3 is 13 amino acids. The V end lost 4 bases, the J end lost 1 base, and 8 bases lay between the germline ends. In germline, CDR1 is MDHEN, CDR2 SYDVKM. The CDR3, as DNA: TGTGCCAGCAGTTACAGGATTTCCTACGAGCAGTACTTC. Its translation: CASSYRISYEQYF. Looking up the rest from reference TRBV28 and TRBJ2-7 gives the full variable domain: DVKVTQSSRYLVKRTGEKVFLECVQDMDHENMFWYRQDPGLGLRLIYFSYDVKMKEKGDIPEGYSVSREKKERFSLILESASTNQTSMYLCASSYRISYEQYFGPGTRLTVT.

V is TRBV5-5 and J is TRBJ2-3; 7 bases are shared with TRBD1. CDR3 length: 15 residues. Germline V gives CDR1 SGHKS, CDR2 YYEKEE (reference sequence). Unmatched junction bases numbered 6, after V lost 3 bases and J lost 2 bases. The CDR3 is CASSSRDRITDTQYF. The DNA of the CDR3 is TGTGCCAGCAGCTCAAGGGACAGAATCACAGATACGCAGTATTTT.

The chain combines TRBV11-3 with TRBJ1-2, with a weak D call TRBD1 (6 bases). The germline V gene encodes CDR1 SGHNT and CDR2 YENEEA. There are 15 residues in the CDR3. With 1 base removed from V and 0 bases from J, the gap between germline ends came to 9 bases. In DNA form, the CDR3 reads TGTGCCAGCAGCTTAGCTGGGGGCGCTAACTATGGCTACACCTTC. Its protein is CASSLAGGANYGYTF.

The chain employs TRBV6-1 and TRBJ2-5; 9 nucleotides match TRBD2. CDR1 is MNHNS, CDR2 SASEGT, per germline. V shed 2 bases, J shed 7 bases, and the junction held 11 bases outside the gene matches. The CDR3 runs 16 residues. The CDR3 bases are TGTGCCAGCAGTGAAACCCCGGACGTGCGGGGGGGGACCCAGTACTTC. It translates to CASSETPDVRGGTQYF.

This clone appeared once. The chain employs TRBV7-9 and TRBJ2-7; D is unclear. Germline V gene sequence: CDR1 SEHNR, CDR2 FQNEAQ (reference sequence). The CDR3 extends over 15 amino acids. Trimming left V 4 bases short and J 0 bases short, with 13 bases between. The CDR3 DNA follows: TGTGCCAGCAGCTACCCGACGACAAGCTCCTACGAGCAGTACTTC. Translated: CASSYPTTSSYEQYF.

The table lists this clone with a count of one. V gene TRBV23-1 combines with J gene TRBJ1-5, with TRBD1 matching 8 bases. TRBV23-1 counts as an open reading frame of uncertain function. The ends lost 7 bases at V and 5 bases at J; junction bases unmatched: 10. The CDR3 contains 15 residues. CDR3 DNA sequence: TGCGCCAGCAATCAGACAGGGGCTTCGGATCAGCCCCAGCATTTT. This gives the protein CASNQTGASDQPQHF.

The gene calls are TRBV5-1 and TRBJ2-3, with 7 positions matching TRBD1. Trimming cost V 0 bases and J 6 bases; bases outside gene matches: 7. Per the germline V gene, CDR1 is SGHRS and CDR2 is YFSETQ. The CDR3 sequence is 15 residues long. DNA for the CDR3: TGCGCCAGCAGCTTGGTAAGAAGGGGGCAGGATACGCAGTATTTT. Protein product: CASSLVRRGQDTQYF.

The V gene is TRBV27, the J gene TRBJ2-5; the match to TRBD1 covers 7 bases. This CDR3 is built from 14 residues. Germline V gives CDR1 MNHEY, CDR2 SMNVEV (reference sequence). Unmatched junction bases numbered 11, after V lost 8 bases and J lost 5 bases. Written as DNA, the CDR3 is TGTGCCAGCGGATTGGGACAGAGAACGGAGACCCAGTACTTC. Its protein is CASGLGQRTETQYF.

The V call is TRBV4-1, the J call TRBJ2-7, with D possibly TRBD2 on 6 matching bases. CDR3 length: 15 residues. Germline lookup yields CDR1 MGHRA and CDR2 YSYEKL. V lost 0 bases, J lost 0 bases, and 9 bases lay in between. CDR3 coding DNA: TGCGCCAGCAGCCAAGAGTCTAGCGACTCCTACGAGCAGTACTTC. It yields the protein CASSQESSDSYEQYF.

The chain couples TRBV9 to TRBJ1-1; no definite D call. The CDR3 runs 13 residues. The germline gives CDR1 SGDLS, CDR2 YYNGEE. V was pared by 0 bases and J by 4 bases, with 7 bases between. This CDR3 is CASSVARSTEAFF. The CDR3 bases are TGTGCCAGCAGCGTAGCCCGGAGCACTGAAGCTTTCTTT.

CDR3 sequence: CASSRGGGYEQYF. In DNA form, the CDR3 reads TGTGCCAGCAGCCGAGGAGGGGGCTACGAGCAGTACTTC. The chain carries TRBV7-3 and TRBJ2-7, with D perhaps assigned TRBD1 or TRBD2 (6 bases each). Germline assignment: CDR1 SGHTA and CDR2 FQGTGA. Trimming stripped 5 bases from V and 3 bases from J, with 11 bases between. The CDR3 runs to 13 residues.

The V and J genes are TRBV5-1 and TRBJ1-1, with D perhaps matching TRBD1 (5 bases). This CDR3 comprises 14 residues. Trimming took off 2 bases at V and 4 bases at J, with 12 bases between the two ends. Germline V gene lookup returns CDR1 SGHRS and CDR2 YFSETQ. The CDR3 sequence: CASSFGSRGTEAFF. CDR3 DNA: TGCGCCAGCAGCTTCGGTTCTAGGGGCACTGAAGCTTTCTTT.